This T cell receptor (beta chain) was obtained from a study of T cell responses to AZD1222 COVID-19 vaccine. V shed 5 bases and J 3 bases; nucleotides not matched to a gene: 7. CDR3 length: 16 amino acids. CDR1 is MDHEN, CDR2 SYDVKM, per germline. Using immunoSEQ multiplex PCR, the repertoire was profiled, and TCRdb retains in-frame clones only, with some absent. The sample holds 140,000 or so clones, roughly 93% seen once. Whole-study findings and limits: Donors were largely white British and mainly female; clonal diversity was possibly underestimated. CD4 TCRs associated with vaccination spanned spike, dominating at 160-218 and 743-854. Repertoire sampling was restricted to post-peak T cell response timepoints. Breadth and depth of Spike-specific TCRs rose after two AZD1222 doses.

On this clone itself: Its antigen is not identified.

The chain carries TRBV28 and TRBJ2-7; 13 nucleotides line up with TRBD2. The input for sequencing was peripheral blood, taken after recovery from COVID-19. This clonotype originated in an adult who had recovered from COVID-19. CDR3 DNA: TGTGCCAGCAGTCCCGTGGGACTAGCGGGAATCTACGAGCAGTACTTC. It codes for CASSPVGLAGIYEQYF.